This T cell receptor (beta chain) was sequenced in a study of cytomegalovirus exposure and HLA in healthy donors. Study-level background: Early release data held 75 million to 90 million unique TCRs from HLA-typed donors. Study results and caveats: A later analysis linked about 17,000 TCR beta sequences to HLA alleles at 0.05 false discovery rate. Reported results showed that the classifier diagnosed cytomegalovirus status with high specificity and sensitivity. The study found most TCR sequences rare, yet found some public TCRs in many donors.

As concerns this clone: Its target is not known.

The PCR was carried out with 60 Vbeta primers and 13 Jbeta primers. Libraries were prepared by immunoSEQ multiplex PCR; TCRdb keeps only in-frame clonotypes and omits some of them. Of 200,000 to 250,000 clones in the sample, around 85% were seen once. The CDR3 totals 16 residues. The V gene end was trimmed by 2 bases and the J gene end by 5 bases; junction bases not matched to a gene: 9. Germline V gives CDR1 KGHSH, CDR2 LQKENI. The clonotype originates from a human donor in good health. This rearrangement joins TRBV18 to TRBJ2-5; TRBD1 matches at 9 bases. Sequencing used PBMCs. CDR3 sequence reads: CASSPSRTGVGETQYF. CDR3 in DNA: TGTGCCAGCTCACCATCGCGGACAGGGGTCGGGGAGACCCAGTACTTC.